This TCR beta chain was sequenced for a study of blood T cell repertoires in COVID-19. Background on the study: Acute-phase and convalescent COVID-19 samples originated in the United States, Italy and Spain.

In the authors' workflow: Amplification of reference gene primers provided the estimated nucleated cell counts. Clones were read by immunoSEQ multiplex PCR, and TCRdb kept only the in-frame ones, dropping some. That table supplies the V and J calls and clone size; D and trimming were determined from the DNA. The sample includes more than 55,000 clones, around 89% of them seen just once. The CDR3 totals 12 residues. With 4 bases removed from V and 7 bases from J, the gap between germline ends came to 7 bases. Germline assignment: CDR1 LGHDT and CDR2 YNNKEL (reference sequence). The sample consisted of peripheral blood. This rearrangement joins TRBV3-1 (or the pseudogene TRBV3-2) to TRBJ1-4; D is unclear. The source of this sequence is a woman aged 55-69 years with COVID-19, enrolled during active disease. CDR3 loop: CASSPGGEKLFF. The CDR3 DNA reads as TGTGCCAGCAGCCCAGGTGGTGAAAAACTGTTTTTT.